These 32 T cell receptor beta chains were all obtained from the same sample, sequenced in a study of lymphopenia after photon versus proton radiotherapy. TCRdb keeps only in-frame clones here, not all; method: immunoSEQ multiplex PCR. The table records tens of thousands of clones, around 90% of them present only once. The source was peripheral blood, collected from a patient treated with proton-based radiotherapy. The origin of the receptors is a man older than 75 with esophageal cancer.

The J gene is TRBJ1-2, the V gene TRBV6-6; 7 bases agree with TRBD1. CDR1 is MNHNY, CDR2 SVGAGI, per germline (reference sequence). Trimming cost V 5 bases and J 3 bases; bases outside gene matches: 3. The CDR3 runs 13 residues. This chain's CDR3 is CASSPTGDYGYTF. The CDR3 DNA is TGTGCCAGCAGTCCTACAGGGGACTATGGCTACACCTTC.

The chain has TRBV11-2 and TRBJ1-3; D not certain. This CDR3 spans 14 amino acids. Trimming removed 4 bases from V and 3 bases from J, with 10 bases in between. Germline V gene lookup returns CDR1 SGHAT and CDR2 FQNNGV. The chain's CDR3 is CASSSRAGGNTIYF. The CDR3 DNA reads TGTGCCAGCAGCTCGAGGGCGGGTGGAAACACCATATATTTT.

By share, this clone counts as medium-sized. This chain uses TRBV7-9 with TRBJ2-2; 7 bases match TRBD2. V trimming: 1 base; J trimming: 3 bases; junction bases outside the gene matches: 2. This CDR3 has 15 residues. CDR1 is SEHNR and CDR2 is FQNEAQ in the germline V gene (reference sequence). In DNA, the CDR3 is TGTGCCAGCAGCTTAGTTAGCGGGTACACCGGGGAGCTGTTTTTT. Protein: CASSLVSGYTGELFF.

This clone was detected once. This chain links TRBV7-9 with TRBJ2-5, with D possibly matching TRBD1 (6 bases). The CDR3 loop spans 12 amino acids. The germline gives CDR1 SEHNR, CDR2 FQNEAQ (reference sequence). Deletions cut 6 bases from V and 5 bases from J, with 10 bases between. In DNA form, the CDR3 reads TGTGCCAGCAGTACAGGGACCGAGACCCAGTACTTC. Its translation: CASSTGTETQYF.

The CDR3 DNA reads as TGTGCCAGCAGCTTGGGAGGACAGGGGGCGAACACTGAAGCTTTCTTT. It encodes CASSLGGQGANTEAFF. The J gene is TRBJ1-1, the V gene TRBV5-4, with 11 bases identical to TRBD1. Germline V gene sequence: CDR1 SGHNT, CDR2 YYREEE (reference sequence). The CDR3 is 16 amino acids. The junction had 2 bases not matched to a gene; V was cut back by 0 bases and J by 1 base.

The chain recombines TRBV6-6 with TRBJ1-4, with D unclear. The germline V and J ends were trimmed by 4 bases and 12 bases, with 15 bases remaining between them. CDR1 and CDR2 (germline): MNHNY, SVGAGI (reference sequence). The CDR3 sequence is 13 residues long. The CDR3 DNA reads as TGTGCCAGCAGTTCCCTCGTAGGCATGGAACTGTTTTTT. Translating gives CASSSLVGMELFF.

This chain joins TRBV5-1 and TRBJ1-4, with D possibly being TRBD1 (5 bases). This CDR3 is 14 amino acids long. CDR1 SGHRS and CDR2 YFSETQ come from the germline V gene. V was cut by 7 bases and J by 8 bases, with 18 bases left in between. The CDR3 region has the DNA TGCGCCAGCTCGGGGGAGGGCAGAGGAGAAAAACTGTTTTTT. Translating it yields CASSGEGRGEKLFF.

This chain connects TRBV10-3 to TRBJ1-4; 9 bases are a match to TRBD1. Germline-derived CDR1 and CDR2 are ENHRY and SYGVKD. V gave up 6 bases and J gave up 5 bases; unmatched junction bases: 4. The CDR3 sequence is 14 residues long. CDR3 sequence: CAIRPGTGNEKLFF. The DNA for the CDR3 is TGTGCCATCAGGCCCGGGACAGGGAATGAAAAACTGTTTTTT.

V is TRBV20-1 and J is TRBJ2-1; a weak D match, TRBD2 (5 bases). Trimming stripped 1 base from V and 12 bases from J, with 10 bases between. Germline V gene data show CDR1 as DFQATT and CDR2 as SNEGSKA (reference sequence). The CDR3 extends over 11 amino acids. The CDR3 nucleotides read TGCAGTGCTAGAGGGTATAGCGTGCAGTTCTTC. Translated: CSARGYSVQFF.

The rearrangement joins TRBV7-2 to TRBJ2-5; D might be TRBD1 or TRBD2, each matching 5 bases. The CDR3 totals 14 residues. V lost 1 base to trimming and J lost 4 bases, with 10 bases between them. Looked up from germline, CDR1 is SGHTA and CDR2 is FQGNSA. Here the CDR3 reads CASSLVGASETQYF. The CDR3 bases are TGTGCCAGCAGCTTAGTCGGGGCATCAGAGACCCAGTACTTC. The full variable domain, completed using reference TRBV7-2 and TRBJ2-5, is GAGVSQSPSNKVTEKGKDVELRCDPISGHTALYWYRQSLGQGLEFLIYFQGNSAPDKSGLPSDRFSAERTGGSVSTLTIQRTQQEDSAVYLCASSLVGASETQYFGPGTRLLVL.

The CDR3 sequence is CASSQGHDYGYTF. The CDR3 DNA follows: TGTGCCAGCAGCCAGGGGCACGACTATGGCTACACCTTC. The chain recombines TRBV11-2 with TRBJ1-2; a possible D gene is TRBD1 (6 bases). V was shortened by 5 bases and J by 3 bases, with 10 bases between the two germline ends. The CDR3 length is 13 residues. Per the germline V gene, CDR1 is SGHAT and CDR2 is FQNNGV.

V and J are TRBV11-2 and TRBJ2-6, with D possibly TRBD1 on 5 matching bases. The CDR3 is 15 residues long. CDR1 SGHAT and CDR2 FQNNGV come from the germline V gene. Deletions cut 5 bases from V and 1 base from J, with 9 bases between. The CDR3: CASSTPGSGANVLTF. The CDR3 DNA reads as TGTGCCAGCAGCACTCCAGGGTCTGGGGCCAACGTCCTGACTTTC.

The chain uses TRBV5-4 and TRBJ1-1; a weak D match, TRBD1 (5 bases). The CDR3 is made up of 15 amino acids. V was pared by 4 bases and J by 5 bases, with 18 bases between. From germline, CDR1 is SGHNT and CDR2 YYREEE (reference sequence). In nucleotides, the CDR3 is TGTGCCAGCAGCCCCTTGGCGGGGCTGGGGACTGAAGCTTTCTTT. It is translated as CASSPLAGLGTEAFF. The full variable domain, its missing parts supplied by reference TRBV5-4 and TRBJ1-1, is ETGVTQSPTHLIKTRGQQVTLRCSSQSGHNTVSWYQQALGQGPQFIFQYYREEENGRGNFPPRFSGLQFPNYSSELNVNALELDDSALYLCASSPLAGLGTEAFFGQGTRLTVV.

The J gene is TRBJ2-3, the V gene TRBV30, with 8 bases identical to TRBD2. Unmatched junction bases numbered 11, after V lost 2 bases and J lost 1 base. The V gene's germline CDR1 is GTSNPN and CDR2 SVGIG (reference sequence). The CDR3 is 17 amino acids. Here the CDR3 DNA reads TGTGCCTGGAGTCCAGGGGTGACTAGCGTCGGCACAGATACGCAGTATTTT. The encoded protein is CAWSPGVTSVGTDTQYF.

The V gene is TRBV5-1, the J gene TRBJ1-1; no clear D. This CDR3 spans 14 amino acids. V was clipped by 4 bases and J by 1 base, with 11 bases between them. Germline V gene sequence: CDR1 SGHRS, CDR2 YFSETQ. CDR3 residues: CASSPREENTEAFF. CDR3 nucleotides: TGCGCCAGCAGCCCCAGAGAGGAGAACACTGAAGCTTTCTTT. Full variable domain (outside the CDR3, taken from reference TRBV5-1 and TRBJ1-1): KAGVTQTPRYLIKTRGQQVTLSCSPISGHRSVSWYQQTPGQGLQFLFEYFSETQRNKGNFPGRFSGRQFSNSRSEMNVSTLELGDSALYLCASSPREENTEAFFGQGTRLTVV.

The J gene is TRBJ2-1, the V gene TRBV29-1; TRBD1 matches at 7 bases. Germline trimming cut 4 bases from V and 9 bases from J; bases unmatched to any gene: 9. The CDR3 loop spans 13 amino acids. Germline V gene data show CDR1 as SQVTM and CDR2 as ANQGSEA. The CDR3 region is CSVAKGAVSEQFF. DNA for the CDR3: TGCAGCGTTGCGAAGGGGGCAGTGAGTGAGCAGTTCTTC.

DNA for the CDR3: TGTGCCAGCAGCTTAGACAGGGGGGTAAGCTACACCTTC. Encoded protein: CASSLDRGVSYTF. The chain joins TRBV13 to TRBJ1-2; TRBD1 matches 8 bases. Germline trimming cut 1 base from V and 9 bases from J; bases unmatched to any gene: 4. Germline lookup yields CDR1 PRHDT and CDR2 FYEKMQ (reference sequence). This CDR3 has 13 amino acids.

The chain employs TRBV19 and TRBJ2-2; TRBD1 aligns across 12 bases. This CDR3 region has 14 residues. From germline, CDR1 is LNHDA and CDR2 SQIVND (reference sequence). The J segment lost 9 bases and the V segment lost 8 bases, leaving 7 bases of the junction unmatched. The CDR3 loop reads CASGGTGGLRELFF. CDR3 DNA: TGTGCCAGTGGGGGGACAGGGGGCCTCCGGGAGCTGTTTTTT.

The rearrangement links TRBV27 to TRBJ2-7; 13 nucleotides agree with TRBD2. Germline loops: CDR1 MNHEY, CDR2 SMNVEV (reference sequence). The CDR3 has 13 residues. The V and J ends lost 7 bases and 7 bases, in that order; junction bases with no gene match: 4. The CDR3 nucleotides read TGTGCCAGCACAGGACTAGCGGGAGAAGAGCAGTACTTC. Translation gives CASTGLAGEEQYF.

CDR3 region: CASSLDGGTGLFYEQYF. In DNA form, the CDR3 reads TGTGCCAGCAGCTTAGATGGAGGGACAGGGCTTTTCTACGAGCAGTACTTC. This rearrangement joins TRBV11-2 to TRBJ2-7; 9 bases agree with TRBD1. Germline CDR1 reads SGHAT; CDR2 reads FQNNGV. V shed 0 bases, J shed 3 bases, and the junction held 9 bases outside the gene matches. CDR3 length: 17 amino acids.

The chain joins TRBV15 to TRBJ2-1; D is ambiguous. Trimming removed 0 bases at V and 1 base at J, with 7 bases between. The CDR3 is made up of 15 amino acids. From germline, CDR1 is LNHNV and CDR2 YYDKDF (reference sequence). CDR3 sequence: CATSRDPLSYNEQFF. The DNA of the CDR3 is TGTGCCACCAGCAGAGATCCACTATCCTACAATGAGCAGTTCTTC. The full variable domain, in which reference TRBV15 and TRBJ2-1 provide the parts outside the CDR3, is DAMVIQNPRYQVTQFGKPVTLSCSQTLNHNVMYWYQQKSSQAPKLLFHYYDKDFNNEADTPDNFQSRRPNTSFCFLDIRSPGLGDTAMYLCATSRDPLSYNEQFFGPGTRLTVL.

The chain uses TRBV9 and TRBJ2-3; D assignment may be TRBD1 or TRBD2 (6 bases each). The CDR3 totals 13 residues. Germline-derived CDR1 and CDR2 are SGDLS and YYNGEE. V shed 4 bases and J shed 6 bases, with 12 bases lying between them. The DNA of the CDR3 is TGTGCCAGCAGCCCCGGGGGCATCGATACGCAGTATTTT. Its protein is CASSPGGIDTQYF. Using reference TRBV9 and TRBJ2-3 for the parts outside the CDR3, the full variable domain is DSGVTQTPKHLITATGQRVTLRCSPRSGDLSVYWYQQSLDQGLQFLIQYYNGEERAKGNILERFSAQQFPDLHSELNLSSLELGDSALYFCASSPGGIDTQYFGPGTRLTVL.

The CDR3, as DNA: TGTGCCAGCAGAACCAGGGATATGAACACTGAAGCTTTCTTT. It is translated as CASRTRDMNTEAFF. The V and J genes are TRBV6-5 and TRBJ1-1, with a possible D match to TRBD1 (5 bases). Germline V gene sequence: CDR1 MNHEY, CDR2 SVGAGI. Trimming cost V 6 bases and J 0 bases, with 11 bases left between them. CDR3 size: 14 residues.

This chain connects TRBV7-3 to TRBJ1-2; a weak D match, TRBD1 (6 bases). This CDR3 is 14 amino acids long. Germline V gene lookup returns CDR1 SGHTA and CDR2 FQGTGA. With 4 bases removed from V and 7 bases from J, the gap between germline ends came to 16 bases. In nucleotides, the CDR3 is TGTGCCAGCAGCTCAGGGGTAGGGTGGGGTGGCTACACCTTC. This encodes CASSSGVGWGGYTF.

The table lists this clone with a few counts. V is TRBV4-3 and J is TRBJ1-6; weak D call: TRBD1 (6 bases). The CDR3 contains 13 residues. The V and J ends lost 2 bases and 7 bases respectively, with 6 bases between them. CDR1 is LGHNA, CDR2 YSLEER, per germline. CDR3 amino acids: CASSQQGNSPLHF. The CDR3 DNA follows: TGCGCCAGCAGCCAACAGGGGAATTCACCCCTCCACTTT.

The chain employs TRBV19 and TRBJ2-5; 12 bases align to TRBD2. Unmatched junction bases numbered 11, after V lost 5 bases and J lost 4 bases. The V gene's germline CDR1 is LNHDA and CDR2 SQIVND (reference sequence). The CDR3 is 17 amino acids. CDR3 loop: CASSAQGSSGGAETQYF. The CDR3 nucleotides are TGTGCCAGTAGTGCTCAAGGATCTAGCGGGGGGGCAGAGACCCAGTACTTC. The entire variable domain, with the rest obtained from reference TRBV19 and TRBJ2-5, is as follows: DGGITQSPKYLFRKEGQNVTLSCEQNLNHDAMYWYRQDPGQGLRLIYYSQIVNDFQKGDIAEGYSVSREKKESFPLTVTSAQKNPTAFYLCASSAQGSSGGAETQYFGPGTRLLVL.

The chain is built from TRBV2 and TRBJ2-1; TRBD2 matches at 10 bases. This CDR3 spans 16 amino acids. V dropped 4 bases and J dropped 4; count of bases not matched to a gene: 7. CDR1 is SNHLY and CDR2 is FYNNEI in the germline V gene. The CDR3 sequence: CASSGRSGREYNEQFF. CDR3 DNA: TGTGCCAGCAGTGGCCGGAGCGGGAGGGAATACAATGAGCAGTTCTTC.

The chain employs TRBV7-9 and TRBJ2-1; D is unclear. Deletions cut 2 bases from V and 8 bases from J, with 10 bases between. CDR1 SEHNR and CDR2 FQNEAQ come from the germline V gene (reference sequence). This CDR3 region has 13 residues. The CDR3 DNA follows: TGTGCCAGCAGCTTAACGGAATATGATGAGCAGTTCTTC. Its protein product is CASSLTEYDEQFF.

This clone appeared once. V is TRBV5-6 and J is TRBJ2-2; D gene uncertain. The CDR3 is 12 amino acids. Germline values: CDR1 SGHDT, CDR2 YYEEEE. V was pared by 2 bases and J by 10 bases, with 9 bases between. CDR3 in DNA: TGTGCCAGCAGCTTTGGCAGGACGGAGCTGTTTTTT. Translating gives CASSFGRTELFF.

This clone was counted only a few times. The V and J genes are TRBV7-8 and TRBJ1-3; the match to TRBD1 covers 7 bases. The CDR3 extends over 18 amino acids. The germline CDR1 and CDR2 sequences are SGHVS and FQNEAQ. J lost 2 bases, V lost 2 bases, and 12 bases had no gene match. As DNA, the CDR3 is TGTGCCAGCAGCTTAAGGACTTCTGGTGGGACAGCTGGAAACACCATATATTTT. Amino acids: CASSLRTSGGTAGNTIYF.

The CDR3 reads CASSLRTRAYGYTF. The DNA for the CDR3 is TGTGCCAGCAGCTTGAGAACCAGGGCCTATGGCTACACCTTC. This chain links TRBV11-2 with TRBJ1-2; D is perhaps TRBD1 (5 bases). The germline V and J ends were trimmed by 3 bases and 4 bases, with 12 bases remaining between them. From germline, CDR1 is SGHAT and CDR2 FQNNGV. This CDR3 region has 14 residues.

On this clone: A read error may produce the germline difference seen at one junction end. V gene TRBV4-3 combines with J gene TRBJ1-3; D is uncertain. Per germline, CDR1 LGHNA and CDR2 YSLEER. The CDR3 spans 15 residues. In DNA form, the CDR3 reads TGCGCCAGCAGCCAAGACAGGACTTACGGAAGCACCATATATTTT. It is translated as CASSQDRTYGSTIYF.